This entry is about one T cell receptor beta chain. The target antigen is unknown. Here immunoSEQ multiplex PCR was the method, and the copy in TCRdb shows in-frame clones only, minus some. This sample has about 960,000 clones, with about three quarters found just once. This entry is derived from a study of shared clonotypes between healthy human individuals. CDR3 length: 15 amino acids. The V gene's germline CDR1 is LNHDA and CDR2 SQIVND (reference sequence). The ends were cut back, 6 bases at V and 1 base at J, with 10 bases in the middle. Findings and limits, study-wide: Unshared clonotypes carried lower generation probabilities than those common to all four donors. Naive subsets generally exceeded memory subsets in estimated richness.

This chain joins TRBV19 and TRBJ2-6, with D possibly being TRBD1 (5 bases). This receptor was taken from a man between 18 and 29 years old in good health. The sequenced sample was memory CD4+ T cells sorted from blood. Regarding subset: CD45RA-negative fraction. The CDR3 loop reads CASSGRVSGANVLTF. CDR3 coding DNA: TGTGCCAGTAGCGGCAGGGTATCTGGGGCCAACGTCCTGACTTTC. Based on the CDR3 plus reference TRBV19 and TRBJ2-6, the full variable domain is DGGITQSPKYLFRKEGQNVTLSCEQNLNHDAMYWYRQDPGQGLRLIYYSQIVNDFQKGDIAEGYSVSREKKESFPLTVTSAQKNPTAFYLCASSGRVSGANVLTFGAGSRLTVL.